Here is one T cell receptor (beta chain) with its context. Its antigen remains unidentified. This sample is drawn from a study of shared clonotypes between healthy human individuals. Some clones are missing from TCRdb's copy, which holds only in-frame ones; the method was immunoSEQ multiplex PCR. The sample has about 2,500,000 clones, around 94% seen once; the top ten hold roughly 0.15%. Trimming stripped 6 bases from V and 10 bases from J, with 13 bases between. CDR1 and CDR2 from the germline V gene are MNHEY and SVGAGI. CDR3 size: 12 residues. Whole-study findings and limits: Naive subsets generally exceeded memory subsets in estimated richness. In a handful of donors, about 5% of naive CD4 clonotypes appeared in common.

The specimen was naive CD4+ T cells sorted from blood. Subset of the sample: CD45RA+ positively selected. The sequence derives from a man aged 18 to 35 in good health. This chain links TRBV6-5 with TRBJ2-1; D ambiguous. Written as DNA, the CDR3 is TGTGCCAGCAGGCCGAATGGCGGAGAGCAGTTCTTC. Its protein is CASRPNGGEQFF.